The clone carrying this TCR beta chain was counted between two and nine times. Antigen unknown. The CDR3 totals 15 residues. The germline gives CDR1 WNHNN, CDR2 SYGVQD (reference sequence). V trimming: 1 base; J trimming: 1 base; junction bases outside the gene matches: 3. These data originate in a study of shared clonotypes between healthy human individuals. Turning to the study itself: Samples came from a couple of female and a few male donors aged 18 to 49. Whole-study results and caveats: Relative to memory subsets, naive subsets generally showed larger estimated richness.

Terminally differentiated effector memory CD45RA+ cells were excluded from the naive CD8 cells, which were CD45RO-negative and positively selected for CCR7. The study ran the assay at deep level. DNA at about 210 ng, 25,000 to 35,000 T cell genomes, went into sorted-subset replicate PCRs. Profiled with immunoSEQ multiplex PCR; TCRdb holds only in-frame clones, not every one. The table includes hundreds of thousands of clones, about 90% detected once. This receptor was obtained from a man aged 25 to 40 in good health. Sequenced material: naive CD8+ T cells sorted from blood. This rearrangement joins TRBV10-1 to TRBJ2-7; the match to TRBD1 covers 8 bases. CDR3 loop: CASSEWRTGSYEQYF. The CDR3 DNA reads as TGCGCCAGCAGTGAGTGGCGGACAGGGTCCTACGAGCAGTACTTC.